This T cell receptor (beta chain) was identified during a study of tumor-infiltrating lymphocytes in primary liver carcinoma (dated by TCRdb to the late 2010s). General notes on the study: Of the five patients, three men and two women aged 30 to 69 years, four had hepatocellular carcinoma and one had combined HCC and intrahepatic cholangiocarcinoma. To link TCRbeta repertoire diversity to the local molecular phenotype, the roughly 24 tumor region samples were profiled with Agilent mRNA microarrays. Reproducibility between technical replicate repertoires was high, with correlation coefficients above 0.95 and mean shared-clone rates approximately 0.9. Each sample produced roughly 3.5 to 7.5 million productive TCRbeta reads, and read depth showed no significant difference between tissue types. The five patients had tumors of stage T1-T3 N0M0, with maximum diameters ranging from 4.2 to 10 cm. Across five regions of each liver tumor, along with adjacent normal tissue and blood, the study brought together TCRbeta repertoire sequencing, expression microarrays and whole-exome sequencing. A total of some 35 specimens from 5 patients went through TCRbeta repertoire sequencing, namely 25 tumor regions, 5 adjacent noncancerous liver tissues and 5 peripheral blood samples.

Overall study outcomes, separate from this receptor: Because the samples were bulk and unsorted, CD4+ and CD8+ T cell repertoires could not be compared. Because only the TCR beta chain was sequenced and unpaired alpha chains were not captured, true repertoire diversity is likely underestimated. Only about 7.5-25% of top clones were found in all five regions of a tumor, suggesting spatial heterogeneity of tumor-infiltrating T cells. The study included only a few patients, and the authors note findings should be validated in a larger study. The top 250 clones made up a significantly larger repertoire fraction in tumors than in blood (p = 0.039). Consistent with antigen-driven expansion, pairs of tumor regions showed higher repertoire overlap (mean about 36%) than either tumor-adjacent pairs (about 17%) or tumor-blood pairs (around 14%).

Note on this clonotype: The antigen it binds to is not known. No base quality values were provided; no much bigger clone lies one nucleotide off.

Using a constant-region primer and ProtoScript II reverse transcriptase, TCRbeta-specific cDNA was reverse-transcribed from 500 to 650 ng total RNA. The TCRbeta libraries were prepared through three rounds of nested multiplex PCR following a slightly modified ARM-PCR procedure. The first two PCR rounds used multiplex TRBV1-TRBV30 forward primers with a Cbeta reverse primer, each for 10 cycles. Sample barcodes and Illumina adapters were added in a final 25-cycle PCR with Deep VentR polymerase. Before sequencing, amplicons of 200-500 bp were gel-purified using a QIAquick gel extraction kit. An Illumina HiSeq 2500 was used to sequence the TCRbeta amplicons with 250-bp paired-end reads. In the paper's pipeline: To recover full CDR3 sequences, reads were quality-trimmed using Trimmomatic v0.33 and paired reads were then merged using FLASH v1.2.11. V, D and J germline segments were assigned to the rearranged TCRbeta sequences using MiGEC v1.2.1b. VDJtools v1.0.0 computed clonotype statistics and Shannon-Wiener diversity indices. To cut down on sampling bias, every analysis after diversity analysis relied on just the 250 most abundant clonotypes from each sample. TCRdb reanalyzed the raw reads on its own, using fastp at Q25 for trimming and MiXCR for clone calling, and kept in-frame beta chains. Each entry is one CDR3 protein sequence, shown with its most common DNA and genes. In this record, the V and J calls reflect TCRdb's handling and not the investigators' own analysis. Counted in this sample were about 100,000 distinct CDR3 sequences; around 63% of them appeared once. The top ten clonotypes cover around 9.1% of the sample.

Without any cell sorting, total RNA and DNA were extracted together from approximately 22-30 mg of bulk tissue using the AllPrep DNA/RNA mini kit. Between late 2015 and early 2016, about five patients in China with histopathologically diagnosed primary liver carcinoma had surgical resection. At the time of sampling, the patients had chronic HBV infection and had not received any treatment. Each tumor was sampled at five spatially separated regions: the tumor centre plus the superior, inferior, left-lateral and right-lateral poles. More than 90% viable tumor cells were found by histology in every tumor sample. Fresh tumor and adjacent tissue pieces were bisected; one half was stored in RNAlater at -80°C, the other sent for histology. There are 15 amino acids in the CDR3, from cysteine to phenylalanine inclusive. Of the read, only the CDR3 DNA is kept; its 45 bases are in frame from base 1. In the germline V gene, CDR1 corresponds to MNHEY and CDR2 to SVGAGI.

This receptor chain uses TRBV6-5 and TRBJ2-7; the D gene identity is not certain. The clonotype originates from a woman aged 55-75 years with primary liver carcinoma and hepatitis B virus infection. Sequencing was done on a sample of liver tumor tissue from sampling region 5. Interpreted using the paper, the cell subset or site label stands for: tumor region T5, tumor centre. The CDR3 sequence is CTNSYSGDMGYEQYF. The DNA reads TGTACCAACAGTTACTCAGGAGACATGGGCTACGAGCAGTACTTC.